The sequence of this T cell receptor (beta chain) was determined in a study of blood T cell repertoires in COVID-19. The protocol was immunoSEQ multiplex PCR, while the TCRdb copy is restricted to in-frame clones and leaves out a portion. The table has about 470,000 clones, roughly 90% seen once. The table lists this clone with a count of one. Adults between about 18 and 89 years of age took part from fewer than 30 US areas. Symptom resolution, clearance, or two negative PCRs marked donors in Cohort 3 as recovered. The CDR3 is 14 amino acids. Germline lookup yields CDR1 SQVTM and CDR2 ANQGSEA. V was pared by 5 bases and J by 0 bases, with 13 bases between.

The source material was PBMCs or T cells enriched from blood (not recorded which). This rearrangement joins TRBV29-1 to TRBJ1-1; D perhaps matches TRBD1 (5 bases). The clonotype comes from a woman between 18 and 30 years old who had recovered from COVID-19. CDR3 in DNA: TGCAGCGTTTCGGGGGTTTTAATGAACACTGAAGCTTTCTTT. Its protein product is CSVSGVLMNTEAFF.